The next 18 T cell receptor beta chains were all read from a single sample in a study of blood T cell repertoires in COVID-19. Only in-frame clones appear in the TCRdb table, and some are missing; sequencing was by immunoSEQ multiplex PCR. The table has 30,000 to 35,000 clones, roughly 85% seen once. The sample comprised peripheral blood. Receptor source: a human donor with acute or convalescent COVID-19. The donor label of this sample is uncertain.

J is TRBJ2-1 and V is TRBV11-1; 7 nucleotides agree with TRBD2. V was pared by 3 bases and J by 4 bases, with 6 bases of the junction left unmatched. The CDR3 runs to 15 residues. From germline, CDR1 is SGHAT and CDR2 FQDESV (reference sequence). This CDR3 is CASSFDDSGYNEQFF. DNA of the CDR3: TGTGCCAGCAGCTTTGATGATAGCGGGTACAATGAGCAGTTCTTC. The whole variable domain, remainder taken from reference TRBV11-1 and TRBJ2-1, is EAEVAQSPRYKITEKSQAVAFWCDPISGHATLYWYRQILGQGPELLVQFQDESVVDDSQLPKDRFSAERLKGVDSTLKIQPAELGDSAMYLCASSFDDSGYNEQFFGPGTRLTVL.

The rearrangement links TRBV27 to TRBJ1-2; D unclear. Germline CDR1 and CDR2: MNHEY and SMNVEV (reference sequence). This CDR3 contains 14 residues. Deletions cut 7 bases from V and 2 bases from J, with 14 bases between. The CDR3 loop reads CASMDVSRNYGYTF. CDR3 nucleotides: TGTGCCAGCATGGATGTGTCGAGGAACTATGGCTACACCTTC.

V and J are TRBV6-2 or TRBV6-3 and TRBJ2-7; TRBD2 is a possible D gene (6 bases). The CDR3 runs 18 residues. The V end lost 0 bases, the J end lost 2 bases, and 20 bases lay between the germline ends. Germline values: CDR1 MNHEY, CDR2 SVGEGT. As DNA, the CDR3 is TGTGCCAGCAGTTACTCGGTTTTCAGGGACTCCTCAACCTACGAGCAGTACTTC. Translated, it gives CASSYSVFRDSSTYEQYF.

This clone was counted once. The chain is built from TRBV20-1 and TRBJ1-2; D is possibly TRBD1 (5 bases). Germline CDR1 is DFQATT and CDR2 is SNEGSKA (reference sequence). The length of the CDR3 is 13 residues. Trimming shortened V by 3 bases and J by 5 bases, and 13 bases separated the two germline ends. The CDR3 nucleotides are TGCAGTGCTAGTTCCGTAGGGGAATATGGCTACACCTTC. Protein: CSASSVGEYGYTF.

The table lists this clone with a count of one. The V call is TRBV10-3, the J call TRBJ1-2; 10 bases fit TRBD1. Trimming removed 2 bases from V and 6 bases from J; junction bases left unmatched: 6. CDR1 is ENHRY, CDR2 SYGVKD, per germline. The CDR3 totals 15 residues. CDR3 nucleotide sequence: TGTGCCATCAGTGAGGGCGGACAGGGGGTTGATGGCTACACCTTC. Its translation is CAISEGGQGVDGYTF.

This clone turned up a few times. The chain uses TRBV5-1 and TRBJ1-6; 9 bases are shared with TRBD1. The V and J ends lost 4 bases and 5 bases, in that order; junction bases with no gene match: 4. This CDR3 spans 15 amino acids. Germline CDR1 SGHRS, CDR2 YFSETQ. CDR3 sequence reads: CASSNRDRDNSPLHF. CDR3 coding DNA: TGCGCCAGCAGCAACCGGGACAGGGATAATTCACCCCTCCACTTT.

The gene calls are TRBV2 and TRBJ2-2; a weak D match, TRBD2 (5 bases). V was shortened by 7 bases and J by 6 bases, with 12 bases between the two germline ends. The CDR3 has 13 amino acids. Looked up from germline, CDR1 is SNHLY and CDR2 is FYNNEI. As DNA, the CDR3 is TGTGCCAGCAATCCTGACGGGGCCGGGGAGCTGTTTTTT. This codes for CASNPDGAGELFF.

V usage is TRBV7-9 and J usage is TRBJ1-6; D gene uncertain. Germline CDR1 reads SEHNR; CDR2 reads FQNEAQ (reference sequence). Trimming took off 2 bases at V and 7 bases at J, with 9 bases between the two ends. The CDR3 has 14 residues. The CDR3, as DNA: TGTGCCAGCAGCTTAAAGGCGGGAAATTCACCCCTCCACTTT. Encoded protein: CASSLKAGNSPLHF.

The chain recombines TRBV28 with TRBJ2-1, with D possibly matching TRBD2 (6 bases). The CDR3 runs 16 residues. Per germline, CDR1 MDHEN and CDR2 SYDVKM. Trimming cost V 5 bases and J 2 bases, with 16 bases left between them. CDR3 sequence: CASSPPVEGAYNEQFF. The CDR3 DNA reads TGTGCCAGCAGTCCCCCCGTGGAGGGAGCCTACAATGAGCAGTTCTTC.

J is TRBJ1-2 and V is TRBV29-1, with 8 bases fitting TRBD1. The junction had 4 bases not matched to a gene; V was cut back by 6 bases and J by 4 bases. Germline loops: CDR1 SQVTM, CDR2 ANQGSEA. This CDR3 comprises 12 residues. Here the CDR3 DNA reads TGCAGCGTCACAGGGGGTAGCTATGGCTACACCTTC. It translates to CSVTGGSYGYTF.

V is TRBV3-1 (or the pseudogene TRBV3-2) and J is TRBJ2-1, with 10 bases fitting TRBD2. Losses at the gene ends were 1 base for V and 7 bases for J; bases not matched to a gene: 7. Germline loops: CDR1 LGHDT, CDR2 YNNKEL (reference sequence). CDR3 length equals 16 residues. The CDR3 here is CASSQAGAGGMNEQFF. Written as DNA, the CDR3 is TGTGCCAGCAGCCAAGCAGGAGCGGGAGGGATGAATGAGCAGTTCTTC.

The chain recombines TRBV12-3 or TRBV12-4 with TRBJ1-5, with 7 bases identical to TRBD1. Germline trimming cut 4 bases from V and 4 bases from J; bases unmatched to any gene: 1. The CDR3 has 13 residues. The CDR3 DNA follows: TGTGCCAGCAGTTGGACAGGAAATCAGCCCCAGCATTTT. It translates to CASSWTGNQPQHF.

This chain uses TRBV4-3 with TRBJ2-7; 7 bases map to TRBD1. Trimming cost V 0 bases and J 1 base; bases outside gene matches: 3. Germline V gene lookup returns CDR1 LGHNA and CDR2 YSLEER. This CDR3 region has 15 residues. CDR3 amino acids: CASSQETQGSYEQYF. For the CDR3, the DNA is TGCGCCAGCAGCCAAGAAACACAGGGGTCCTACGAGCAGTACTTC.

This clone was seen a single time. The chain couples TRBV6-6 to TRBJ1-1, with D possibly being TRBD1 (5 bases). CDR1 and CDR2 from the germline V gene are MNHNY and SVGAGI (reference sequence). This CDR3 comprises 16 residues. The ends were cut back, 3 bases at V and 5 bases at J, with 19 bases in the middle. The CDR3 DNA follows: TGTGCCAGCAGTTATGAGTACGGTGGTGGGACTACTGAAGCTTTCTTT. It yields the protein CASSYEYGGGTTEAFF.

The chain combines TRBV14 with TRBJ1-2; D call uncertain. CDR3 length equals 14 residues. Germline assignment: CDR1 SGHDN and CDR2 FVKESK. V dropped 2 bases and J dropped 8 bases, with 15 bases sitting between them. CDR3 loop: CASSQQTPLRGYTF. Written as DNA, the CDR3 is TGTGCCAGCAGCCAACAGACACCGTTACGGGGCTACACCTTC.

The chain recombines TRBV7-2 with TRBJ1-1; D is possibly TRBD1 (5 bases). CDR3 size: 14 residues. Between the trimmed V and J ends, which lost 1 base and 6 bases, there was a span of 12 bases. Germline V gene lookup returns CDR1 SGHTA and CDR2 FQGNSA. CDR3 region: CASSLEAGISEAFF. In DNA form, the CDR3 reads TGTGCCAGCAGCTTAGAGGCAGGGATATCTGAAGCTTTCTTT.

This clone was detected only a few times. This chain uses TRBV9 with TRBJ1-4, with D maybe TRBD1 (5 bases). This CDR3 spans 16 amino acids. Germline V gives CDR1 SGDLS, CDR2 YYNGEE. The V end lost 4 bases, the J end lost 8 bases, and 21 bases lay between the germline ends. The CDR3 sequence is CASSSQLGLSGEKLFF. Written as DNA, the CDR3 is TGTGCCAGCAGCTCACAACTGGGGCTCTCAGGGGAAAAACTGTTTTTT.

V usage is TRBV3-1 (or the pseudogene TRBV3-2) and J usage is TRBJ1-2; no clear D. Trimming left V 5 bases short and J 1 base short, with 5 bases between. The CDR3 is 12 residues long. Germline assignment: CDR1 LGHDT and CDR2 YNNKEL (reference sequence). CDR3 amino acids: CASSGNNYGYTF. CDR3 sequence (DNA): TGTGCCAGCAGCGGCAATAACTATGGCTACACCTTC.